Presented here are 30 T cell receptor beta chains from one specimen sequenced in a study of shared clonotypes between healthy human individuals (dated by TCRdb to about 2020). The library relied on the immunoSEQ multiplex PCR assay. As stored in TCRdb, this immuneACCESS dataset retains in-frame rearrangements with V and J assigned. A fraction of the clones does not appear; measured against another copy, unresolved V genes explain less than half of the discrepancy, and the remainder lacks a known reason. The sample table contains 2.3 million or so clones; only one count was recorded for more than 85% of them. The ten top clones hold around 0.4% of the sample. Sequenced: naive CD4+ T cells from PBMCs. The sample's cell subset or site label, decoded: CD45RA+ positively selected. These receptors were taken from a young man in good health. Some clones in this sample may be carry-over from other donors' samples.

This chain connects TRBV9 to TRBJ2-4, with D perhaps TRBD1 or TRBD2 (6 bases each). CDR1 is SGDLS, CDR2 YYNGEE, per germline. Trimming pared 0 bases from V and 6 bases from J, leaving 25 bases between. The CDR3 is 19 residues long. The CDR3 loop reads CASSVAPGDWEASGNIQYF. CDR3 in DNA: TGTGCCAGCAGCGTAGCTCCAGGGGATTGGGAGGCCTCAGGAAACATTCAGTACTTC.

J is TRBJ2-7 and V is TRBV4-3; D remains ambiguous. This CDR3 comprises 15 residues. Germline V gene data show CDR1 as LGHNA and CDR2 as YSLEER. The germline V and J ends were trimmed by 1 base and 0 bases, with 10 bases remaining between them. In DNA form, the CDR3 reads TGCGCCAGCAGCCAAGTAGCCTACAGCTCCTACGAGCAGTACTTC. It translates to CASSQVAYSSYEQYF.

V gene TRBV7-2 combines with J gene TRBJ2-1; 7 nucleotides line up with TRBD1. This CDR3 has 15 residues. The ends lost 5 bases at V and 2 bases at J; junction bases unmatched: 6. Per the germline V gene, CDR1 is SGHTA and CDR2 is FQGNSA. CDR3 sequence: CASSPPGQTYNEQFF. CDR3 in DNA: TGTGCCAGCAGCCCTCCGGGACAGACCTACAATGAGCAGTTCTTC.

The CDR3 is CASRPPTGGTDTQYF. CDR3 nucleotides: TGCGCCAGCAGGCCCCCGACGGGGGGAACAGATACGCAGTATTTT. This sequence joins TRBV4-1 and TRBJ2-3, with TRBD2 matching 7 bases. The CDR3 contains 15 residues. CDR1 and CDR2 (germline): MGHRA, YSYEKL. V shed 6 bases and J 3 bases; nucleotides not matched to a gene: 9.

CDR3 loop: CASTNRLISNEQFF. In DNA, the CDR3 is TGTGCCAGTACAAACAGGTTAATATCGAATGAGCAGTTCTTC. The chain combines TRBV19 with TRBJ2-1, with D perhaps matching TRBD1 (5 bases). The CDR3 consists of 14 residues. V gave up 7 bases and J gave up 7 bases, with 17 bases separating them. CDR1 and CDR2 (germline): LNHDA, SQIVND (reference sequence).

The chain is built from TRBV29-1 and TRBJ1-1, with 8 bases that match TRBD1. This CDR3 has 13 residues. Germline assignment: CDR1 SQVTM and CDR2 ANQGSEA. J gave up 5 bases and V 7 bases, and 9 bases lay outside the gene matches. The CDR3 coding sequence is TGCAGCGCCGAGTCAGGGGGCGGGACTGAAGCTTTCTTT. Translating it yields CSAESGGGTEAFF.

CDR3: CASSGFRTSTDTQYF. The CDR3 bases are TGTGCCAGCAGCGGATTCAGGACTAGCACAGATACGCAGTATTTT. This chain connects TRBV11-2 to TRBJ2-3, with a tentative D call TRBD2 (5 bases). The length of the CDR3 is 15 residues. The ends were cut back, 5 bases at V and 0 bases at J, with 12 bases in the middle. Germline CDR1 reads SGHAT; CDR2 reads FQNNGV.

In DNA form, the CDR3 reads TGTGCCAGCATCCAAATAGCAACCTCCGGGGGTGGCGAGCAGTACTTC. This translates into CASIQIATSGGGEQYF. V usage is TRBV21-1 and J usage is TRBJ2-7; TRBD2 was called by the table and not checked on the DNA. TRBV21-1 represents a pseudogene. The CDR3 length is 16 residues.

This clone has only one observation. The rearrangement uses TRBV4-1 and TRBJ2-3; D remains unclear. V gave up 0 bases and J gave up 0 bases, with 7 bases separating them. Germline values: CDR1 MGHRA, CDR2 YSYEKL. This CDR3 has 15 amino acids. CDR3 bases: TGCGCCAGCAGCCAAGAGGGCTTCAGCACAGATACGCAGTATTTT. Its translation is CASSQEGFSTDTQYF.

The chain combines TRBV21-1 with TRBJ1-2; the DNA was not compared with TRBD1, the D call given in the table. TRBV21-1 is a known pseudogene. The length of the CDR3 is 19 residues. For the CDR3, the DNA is TGTGCCAGCAGCAAAGGGGGGCCGGGACAGGGACTCTTGGAGGAGGGCTACACCTTC. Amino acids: CASSKGGPGQGLLEEGYTF.

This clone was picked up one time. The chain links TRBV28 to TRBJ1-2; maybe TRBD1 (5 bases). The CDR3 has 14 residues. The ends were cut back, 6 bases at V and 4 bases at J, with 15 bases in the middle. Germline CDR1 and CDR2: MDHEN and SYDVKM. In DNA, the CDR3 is TGTGCCAGCAGCGACGCCAGGGAGATCTATGGCTACACCTTC. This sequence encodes CASSDAREIYGYTF.

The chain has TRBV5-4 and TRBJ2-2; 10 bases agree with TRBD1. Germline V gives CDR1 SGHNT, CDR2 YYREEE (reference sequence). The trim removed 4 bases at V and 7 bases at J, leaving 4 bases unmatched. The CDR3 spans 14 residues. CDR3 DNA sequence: TGTGCCAGCAGCGCGGGACAGGGGATCGGGGAGCTGTTTTTT. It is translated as CASSAGQGIGELFF.

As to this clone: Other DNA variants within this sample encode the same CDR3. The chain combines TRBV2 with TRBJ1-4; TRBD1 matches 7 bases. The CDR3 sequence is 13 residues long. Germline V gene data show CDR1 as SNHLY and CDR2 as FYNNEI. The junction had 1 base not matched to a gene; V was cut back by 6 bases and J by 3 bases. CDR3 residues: CASRGQSNEKLFF. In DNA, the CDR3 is TGTGCCAGCAGGGGACAGTCTAATGAAAAACTGTTTTTT.

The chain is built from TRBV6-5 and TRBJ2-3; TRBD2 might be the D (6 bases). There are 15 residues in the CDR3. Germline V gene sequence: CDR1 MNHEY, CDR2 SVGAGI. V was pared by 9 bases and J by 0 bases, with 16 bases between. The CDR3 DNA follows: TGTGCCAGTAGAACTAGCCTAATCAGCACAGATACGCAGTATTTT. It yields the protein CASRTSLISTDTQYF.

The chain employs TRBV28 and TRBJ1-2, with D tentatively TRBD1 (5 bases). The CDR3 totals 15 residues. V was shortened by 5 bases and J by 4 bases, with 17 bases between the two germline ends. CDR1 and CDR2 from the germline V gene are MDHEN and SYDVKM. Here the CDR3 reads CASSPSVGRVYGYTF. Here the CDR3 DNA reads TGTGCCAGCAGTCCCTCGGTGGGCAGGGTCTATGGCTACACCTTC.

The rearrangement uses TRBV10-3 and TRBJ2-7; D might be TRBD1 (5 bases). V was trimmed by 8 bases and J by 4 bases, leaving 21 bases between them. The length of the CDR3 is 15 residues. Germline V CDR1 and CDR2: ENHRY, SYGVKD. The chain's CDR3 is CAIGQLQTEKYEQYF. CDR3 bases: TGTGCCATCGGACAACTCCAGACTGAGAAGTACGAGCAGTACTTC.

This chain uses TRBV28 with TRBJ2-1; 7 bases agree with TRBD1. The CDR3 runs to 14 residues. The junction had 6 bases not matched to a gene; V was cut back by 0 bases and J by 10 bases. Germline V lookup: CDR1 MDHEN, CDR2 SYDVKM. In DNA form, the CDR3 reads TGTGCCAGCAGTTTATGGACAGGGCCTCTGGAGCAGTTCTTC. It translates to CASSLWTGPLEQFF.

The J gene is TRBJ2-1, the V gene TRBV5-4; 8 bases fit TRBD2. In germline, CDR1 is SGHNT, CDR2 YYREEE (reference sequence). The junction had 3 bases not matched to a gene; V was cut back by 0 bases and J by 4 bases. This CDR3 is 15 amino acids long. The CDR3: CASSLGGRMYNEQFF. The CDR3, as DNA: TGTGCCAGCAGCTTGGGCGGGAGGATGTACAATGAGCAGTTCTTC.

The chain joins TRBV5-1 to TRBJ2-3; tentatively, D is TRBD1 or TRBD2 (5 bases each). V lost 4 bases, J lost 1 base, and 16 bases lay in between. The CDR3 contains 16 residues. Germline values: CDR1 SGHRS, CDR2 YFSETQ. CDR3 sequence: CASSPQPGRRTDTQYF. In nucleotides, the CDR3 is TGCGCCAGCAGCCCCCAACCGGGACGACGCACAGATACGCAGTATTTT.

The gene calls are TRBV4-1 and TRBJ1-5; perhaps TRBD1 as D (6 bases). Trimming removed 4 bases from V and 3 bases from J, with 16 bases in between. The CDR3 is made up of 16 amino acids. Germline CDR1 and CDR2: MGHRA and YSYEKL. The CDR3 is CASSRVGGLDNQPQHF. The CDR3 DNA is TGCGCCAGCAGCCGCGTAGGGGGTCTTGACAATCAGCCCCAGCATTTT.

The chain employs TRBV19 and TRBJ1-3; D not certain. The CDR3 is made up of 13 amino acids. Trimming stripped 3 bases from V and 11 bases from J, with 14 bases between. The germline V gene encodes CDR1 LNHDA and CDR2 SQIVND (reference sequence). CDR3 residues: CASSMRPSSPIYF. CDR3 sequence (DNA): TGTGCCAGTAGTATGCGCCCAAGTTCGCCCATATATTTT.

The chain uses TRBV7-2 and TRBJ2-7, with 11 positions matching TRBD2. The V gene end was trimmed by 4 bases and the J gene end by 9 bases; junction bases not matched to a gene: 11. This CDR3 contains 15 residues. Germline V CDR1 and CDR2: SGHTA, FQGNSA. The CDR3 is CASSSGLAGTDGQYF. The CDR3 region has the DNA TGTGCCAGCAGCTCAGGACTAGCGGGCACTGACGGGCAGTACTTC. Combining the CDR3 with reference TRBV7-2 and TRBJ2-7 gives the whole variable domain GAGVSQSPSNKVTEKGKDVELRCDPISGHTALYWYRQSLGQGLEFLIYFQGNSAPDKSGLPSDRFSAERTGGSVSTLTIQRTQQEDSAVYLCASSSGLAGTDGQYFGPGTRLTVT.

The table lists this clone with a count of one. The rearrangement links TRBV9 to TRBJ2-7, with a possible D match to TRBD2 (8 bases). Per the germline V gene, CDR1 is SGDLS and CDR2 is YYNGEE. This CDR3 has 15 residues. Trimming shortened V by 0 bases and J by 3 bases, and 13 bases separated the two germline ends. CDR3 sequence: CASSVGQGLDYEQYF. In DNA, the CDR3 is TGTGCCAGCAGCGTAGGACAGGGACTAGACTACGAGCAGTACTTC. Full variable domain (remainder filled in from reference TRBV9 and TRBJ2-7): DSGVTQTPKHLITATGQRVTLRCSPRSGDLSVYWYQQSLDQGLQFLIQYYNGEERAKGNILERFSAQQFPDLHSELNLSSLELGDSALYFCASSVGQGLDYEQYFGPGTRLTVT.

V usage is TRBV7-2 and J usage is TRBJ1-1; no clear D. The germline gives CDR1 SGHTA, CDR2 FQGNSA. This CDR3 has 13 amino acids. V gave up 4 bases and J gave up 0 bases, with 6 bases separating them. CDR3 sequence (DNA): TGTGCCAGCAGCTATATACTGAACACTGAAGCTTTCTTT. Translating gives CASSYILNTEAFF.

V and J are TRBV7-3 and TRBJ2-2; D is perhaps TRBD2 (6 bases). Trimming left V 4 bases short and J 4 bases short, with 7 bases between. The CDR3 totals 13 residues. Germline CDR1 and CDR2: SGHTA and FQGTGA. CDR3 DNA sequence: TGTGCCAGCAGCTGGGGGGTCACCGGGGAGCTGTTTTTT. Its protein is CASSWGVTGELFF.

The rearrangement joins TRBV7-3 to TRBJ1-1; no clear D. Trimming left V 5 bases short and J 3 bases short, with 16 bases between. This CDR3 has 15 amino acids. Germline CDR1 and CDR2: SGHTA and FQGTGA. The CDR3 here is CASSPWVKRDTEAFF. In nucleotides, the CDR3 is TGTGCCAGCAGCCCCTGGGTGAAGAGGGACACTGAAGCTTTCTTT. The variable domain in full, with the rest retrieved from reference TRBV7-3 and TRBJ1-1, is GAGVSQTPSNKVTEKGKYVELRCDPISGHTALYWYRQSLGQGPEFLIYFQGTGAADDSGLPNDRFFAVRPEGSVSTLKIQRTERGDSAVYLCASSPWVKRDTEAFFGQGTRLTVV.

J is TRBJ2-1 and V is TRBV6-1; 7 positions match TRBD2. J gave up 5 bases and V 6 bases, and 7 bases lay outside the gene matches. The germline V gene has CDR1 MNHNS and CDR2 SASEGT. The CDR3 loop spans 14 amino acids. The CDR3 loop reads CASRSGGSDNEQFF. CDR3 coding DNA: TGTGCCAGCAGAAGTGGCGGGAGTGACAATGAGCAGTTCTTC.

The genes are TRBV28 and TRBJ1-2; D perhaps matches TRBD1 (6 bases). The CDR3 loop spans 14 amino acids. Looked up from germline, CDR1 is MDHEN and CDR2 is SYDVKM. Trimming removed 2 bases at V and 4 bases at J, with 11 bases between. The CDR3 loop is CASSLGRDTYGYTF. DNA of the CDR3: TGTGCCAGCAGTTTAGGCAGGGACACCTATGGCTACACCTTC.

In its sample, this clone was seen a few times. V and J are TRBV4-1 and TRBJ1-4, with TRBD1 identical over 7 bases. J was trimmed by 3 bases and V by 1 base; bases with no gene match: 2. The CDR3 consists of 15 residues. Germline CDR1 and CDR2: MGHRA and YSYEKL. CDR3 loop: CASSQAGTANEKLFF. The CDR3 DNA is TGCGCCAGCAGCCAAGCAGGGACAGCTAATGAAAAACTGTTTTTT.

The CDR3 DNA is TGTGCCAGCAGCCAAGATCGACAGGGCCAGCAGTTCTTC. This encodes CASSQDRQGQQFF. This chain joins TRBV4-2 and TRBJ2-1, with 7 bases identical to TRBD1. Germline V lookup: CDR1 LGHNA, CDR2 YNFKEQ. V shed 0 bases, J shed 11 bases, and the junction held 4 bases outside the gene matches. The CDR3 spans 13 residues.